Presented here are 27 T cell receptor beta chains from one specimen sequenced in a study of regulatory T cells in long-lasting Graves disease. This sample's time point: persistent/refractory GD, antithyroid drugs over 5 years with positive TRAb. TCR sequences were obtained from RNA taken from PBMCs. CDR3-region Arm-PCR and iRepertoire HTBI primers produced the TCR beta libraries. Using its own MiXCR run on the multiplex PCR reads, TCRdb lists one record per CDR3 protein. The sample has roughly 500,000 distinct CDR3 sequences, less than 25% seen once; the top ten hold 6.5% to 8%. Sequenced here: peripheral blood mononuclear cells (PBMCs), sampled when the disease was refractory, from a patient treated with antithyroid drugs. These receptors were obtained from a female donor with Graves disease.

This clonotype was picked up a small number of times. J is TRBJ2-5 and V is TRBV5-1; 8 bases are a match to TRBD2. CDR1 and CDR2 from the germline V gene are SGHRS and YFSETQ. Trimming removed 4 bases from V and 1 base from J; junction bases left unmatched: 9. This CDR3 contains 16 residues. In nucleotides, the CDR3 is TGCGCCAGCAGCCGAAGAGTAGCGGGGTCCCAAGAGACCCAGTACTTC. Amino acids: CASSRRVAGSQETQYF.

This clonotype was seen only a few times. This chain connects TRBV7-9 to TRBJ1-6; D is possibly TRBD1 (6 bases). V was shortened by 5 bases and J by 4 bases, with 15 bases between the two germline ends. The germline CDR1 and CDR2 sequences are SEHNR and FQNEAQ (reference sequence). This CDR3 spans 16 amino acids. CDR3 sequence (DNA): TGTGCCAGCAGCCCCGCCGGGGGGGCTTATAATTCACCCCTCCACTTT. Its protein product is CASSPAGGAYNSPLHF.

The genes are TRBV14 and TRBJ2-7; no clear D. Germline CDR1 is SGHDN and CDR2 is FVKESK. The V end lost 3 bases, the J end lost 0 bases, and 15 bases lay between the germline ends. The CDR3 spans 16 residues. CDR3 sequence reads: CASSQGWAVSSYEQYF. The DNA of the CDR3 is TGTGCCAGCAGCCAGGGGTGGGCGGTGAGCTCCTACGAGCAGTACTTC. The variable domain in full, completed from reference TRBV14 and TRBJ2-7, reads EAGVTQFPSHSVIEKGQTVTLRCDPISGHDNLYWYRRVMGKEIKFLLHFVKESKQDESGMPNNRFLAERTGGTYSTLKVQPAELEDSGVYFCASSQGWAVSSYEQYFGPGTRLTVT.

This clonotype came up many times. V is TRBV7-2 and J is TRBJ1-1, with no clear D. Germline V gives CDR1 SGHTA, CDR2 FQGNSA. V was cut by 5 bases and J by 7 bases, with 14 bases left in between. CDR3 length: 13 residues. CDR3: CASSVILGNEAFF. The CDR3 bases are TGTGCCAGCAGCGTCATCCTCGGAAATGAAGCTTTCTTT.

This clonotype was seen repeatedly, ten times or more. The V call is TRBV3-1, the J call TRBJ2-4; either TRBD1 or TRBD2 may fit D (5 bases each). The ends were cut back, 1 base at V and 7 bases at J, with 5 bases in the middle. Per germline, CDR1 LGHDT and CDR2 YNNKEL (reference sequence). The CDR3 totals 12 residues. The DNA of the CDR3 is TGTGCCAGCAGCCAAGGGGACAACATTCAGTACTTC. Its protein is CASSQGDNIQYF.

This clonotype came up a few times. The chain has TRBV2 and TRBJ1-1; D gene ambiguous. CDR1 is SNHLY, CDR2 FYNNEI, per germline. Deletions cut 7 bases from V and 3 bases from J, with 15 bases between. There are 14 residues in the CDR3. CDR3 sequence reads: CASTHPGVDTEAFF. DNA of the CDR3: TGTGCCAGCACCCACCCCGGGGTGGACACTGAAGCTTTCTTT.

This clonotype was detected ten times or more. J is TRBJ2-1 and V is TRBV2; D gene unclear. Germline V gives CDR1 SNHLY, CDR2 FYNNEI. The CDR3 extends over 15 amino acids. The V end was cut by 2 bases, the J end by 9 bases, with 17 bases between. The CDR3: CASSESSSSQGEQFF. For the CDR3, the DNA is TGTGCCAGCAGTGAATCTAGTTCGAGCCAAGGTGAGCAGTTCTTC.

In this sample, this clonotype turned up many times. The rearrangement uses TRBV12-3 or TRBV12-4 and TRBJ2-2; D might be TRBD1 or TRBD2, each matching 5 bases. The CDR3 spans 20 residues. V was cut by 5 bases and J by 0 bases, with 25 bases left in between. CDR3 nucleotides: TGTGCCAGCAGTCCCGAGGGACGGCAACTCCTACCGACGAACACCGGGGAGCTGTTTTTT. As protein: CASSPEGRQLLPTNTGELFF.

V is TRBV6-5 and J is TRBJ2-7; no reliable D call. V was clipped by 0 bases and J by 5 bases, with 5 bases between them. This CDR3 is 12 amino acids long. The germline CDR1 and CDR2 sequences are MNHEY and SVGAGI. The CDR3 DNA sequence: TGTGCCAGCAGTTACTCGTATAACGAGCAGTACTTC. Translating it yields CASSYSYNEQYF.

In this sample, this clonotype turned up a few times. The chain joins TRBV11-2 to TRBJ1-1; 9 bases fit TRBD1. The CDR3 spans 17 residues. Trimming cost V 2 bases and J 1 base; bases outside gene matches: 8. Germline V gene lookup returns CDR1 SGHAT and CDR2 FQNNGV. The CDR3 DNA reads TGTGCCAGCAGCTTAAACATGGGACAGGGTTCGAACACTGAAGCTTTCTTT. As protein: CASSLNMGQGSNTEAFF.

A few counts support this clonotype. This chain links TRBV5-1 with TRBJ2-4; D not certain. Trimming pared 4 bases from V and 0 bases from J, leaving 8 bases between. The germline CDR1 and CDR2 sequences are SGHRS and YFSETQ. There are 14 residues in the CDR3. CDR3 in DNA: TGCGCCAGCAGCGAATACAGAGCCAAAAACATTCAGTACTTC. Its protein product is CASSEYRAKNIQYF.

This clonotype was observed a single time. The chain is built from TRBV28 and TRBJ2-3; 7 bases are a match to TRBD1. Trimming at V came to 9 bases and at J to 5 bases, leaving 8 bases not matched to a gene. The germline gives CDR1 MDHEN, CDR2 SYDVKM. There are 13 residues in the CDR3. The CDR3 sequence: CASSDRAVDTQYF. The CDR3 region has the DNA TGTGCCAGTAGTGACAGGGCGGTAGATACGCAGTATTTT.

V usage is TRBV6-1 and J usage is TRBJ2-7; maybe TRBD2 (6 bases). The CDR3 contains 16 residues. Trimming removed 5 bases from V and 0 bases from J, with 17 bases in between. Germline assignment: CDR1 MNHNS and CDR2 SASEGT. The CDR3 sequence is CASSPLRGRDSYEQYF. The CDR3 region has the DNA TGTGCCAGCAGTCCTCTGCGGGGCAGGGACTCCTACGAGCAGTACTTC.

This clonotype was counted at least ten times. V and J are TRBV15 and TRBJ1-6; D might be TRBD1 (5 bases). Germline V CDR1 and CDR2: LNHNV, YYDKDF (reference sequence). V was clipped by 1 base and J by 11 bases, with 15 bases between them. The CDR3 sequence is 15 residues long. Written as DNA, the CDR3 is TGTGCCACCAGCAGAGTCACCGGGACGGCAGCACCCCTCCACTTT. This codes for CATSRVTGTAAPLHF.

This clonotype was seen many times. This chain uses TRBV7-8 with TRBJ2-5; D unclear. V dropped 1 base and J dropped 2 bases, with 14 bases sitting between them. This CDR3 comprises 16 residues. Germline assignment: CDR1 SGHVS and CDR2 FQNEAQ. CDR3 bases: TGTGCCAGCAGCTTAGTGAGTGGCGGTGGTCAAGAGACCCAGTACTTC. Protein sequence: CASSLVSGGGQETQYF.

This clonotype was observed at least ten times. CDR3 in DNA: TGTGCCAGCAGTCAGACAGGGACAATGAACACTGAAGCTTTCTTT. It translates to CASSQTGTMNTEAFF. The rearrangement uses TRBV28 and TRBJ1-1; the match to TRBD1 covers 7 bases. Germline CDR1 and CDR2: MDHEN and SYDVKM. The J segment lost 0 bases and the V segment lost 5 bases, leaving 6 bases of the junction unmatched. The CDR3 length is 15 residues.

This clonotype was picked up many times. The chain couples TRBV7-9 to TRBJ1-1; D not resolved. The CDR3 is 14 amino acids. Germline V gene sequence: CDR1 SEHNR, CDR2 FQNEAQ (reference sequence). Trimming stripped 4 bases from V and 8 bases from J, with 17 bases between. The CDR3 nucleotides read TGTGCCAGCAGCTACATATCCCAGGCGGAGGAAGCTTTCTTT. It is translated as CASSYISQAEEAFF. Based on the CDR3 plus reference TRBV7-9 and TRBJ1-1, the full variable domain is DTGVSQNPRHKITKRGQNVTFRCDPISEHNRLYWYRQTLGQGPEFLTYFQNEAQLEKSRLLSDRFSAERPKGSFSTLEIQRTEQGDSAMYLCASSYISQAEEAFFGQGTRLTVV.

This clonotype was detected many times. J is TRBJ2-7 and V is TRBV29-1, with D maybe TRBD2 (5 bases). Looked up from germline, CDR1 is SQVTM and CDR2 is ANQGSEA. CDR3 length equals 13 residues. The ends were cut back, 7 bases at V and 0 bases at J, with 13 bases in the middle. This chain's CDR3 is CSAWGVPSYEQYF. For the CDR3, the DNA is TGCAGCGCGTGGGGAGTCCCCTCCTACGAGCAGTACTTC.

The chain is built from TRBV20-1 and TRBJ2-7; D not resolved. V was clipped by 4 bases and J by 2 bases, with 12 bases between them. From germline, CDR1 is DFQATT and CDR2 SNEGSKA (reference sequence). This CDR3 comprises 13 residues. CDR3 in DNA: TGCAGTGCTACCCCCCTAGTTACCTACGAGCAGTACTTC. Translation gives CSATPLVTYEQYF.

The rearrangement links TRBV10-3 to TRBJ1-6; no clear D gene. The CDR3 sequence is 16 residues long. The V and J ends lost 3 bases and 11 bases respectively, with 20 bases between them. CDR1 ENHRY and CDR2 SYGVKD come from the germline V gene. CDR3 protein: CAISESRGWVVPPLHF. CDR3 bases: TGTGCCATCAGTGAATCGCGCGGATGGGTAGTTCCACCCCTCCACTTT.

The V and J genes are TRBV6-2 or TRBV6-3 and TRBJ1-5; D is possibly TRBD1 (5 bases). CDR3 length: 14 residues. The germline V and J ends were trimmed by 5 bases and 2 bases, with 10 bases remaining between them. Germline CDR1 MNHEY, CDR2 SVGEGT. Here the CDR3 reads CASSGVGGNQPQHF. In DNA form, the CDR3 reads TGTGCCAGCAGTGGAGTAGGGGGCAATCAGCCCCAGCATTTT.

The chain uses TRBV27 and TRBJ1-2, with D possibly being TRBD1 (5 bases). The CDR3 is 15 residues long. Trimming stripped 6 bases from V and 5 bases from J, with 19 bases between. Per germline, CDR1 MNHEY and CDR2 SMNVEV (reference sequence). DNA for the CDR3: TGTGCCAGCAGGACCCTCCGGGACTTAGAATATGGCTACACCTTC. Translating gives CASRTLRDLEYGYTF.

On this clonotype: This may arise from a read error, as a much more abundant clone is one base away. The J gene is TRBJ2-7, the V gene TRBV10-3; TRBD1 aligns across 7 bases. The CDR3 runs to 13 residues. Germline values: CDR1 ENHRY, CDR2 SYGVKD. CDR3 DNA: TGTACCACCGGGACAGTGAAGTCCTACGAGCAGTACTTC. As protein: CTTGTVKSYEQYF.

This clonotype was recorded many times. The V gene is TRBV18, the J gene TRBJ2-7, with a possible D match to TRBD1 (6 bases). The CDR3 is 14 amino acids. The V end was cut by 3 bases, the J end by 4 bases, with 13 bases between. The germline CDR1 and CDR2 sequences are KGHSH and LQKENI. Written as DNA, the CDR3 is TGTGCCAGCTCACCCCAACCAGACAGGTACGAGCAGTACTTC. Amino acids: CASSPQPDRYEQYF.

The chain has TRBV5-6 and TRBJ2-7; 8 bases are shared with TRBD1. The CDR3 sequence is 13 residues long. V shed 4 bases, J shed 7 bases, and the junction held 7 bases outside the gene matches. CDR1 is SGHDT and CDR2 is YYEEEE in the germline V gene. The CDR3 loop is CASSRDRGQEQYF. For the CDR3, the DNA is TGTGCCAGCAGCCGAGACAGGGGCCAAGAGCAGTACTTC.

The DNA for the CDR3 is TGCAGTGCCCTTATCGGGGGTAGCAATCAGCCCCAGCATTTT. Protein: CSALIGGSNQPQHF. The chain uses TRBV20-1 and TRBJ1-5; D may be TRBD1 (5 bases). The CDR3 length is 14 residues. Germline V lookup: CDR1 DFQATT, CDR2 SNEGSKA (reference sequence). The V gene lost 6 bases and the J gene lost 0 bases, with 12 bases spanning the gap.

There are many counts of this clonotype. In DNA, the CDR3 is TGTGCCAGCAGCTTAGCCCAGACAGGGGGTACCCAGTACTTC. It codes for CASSLAQTGGTQYF. The chain joins TRBV7-9 to TRBJ2-5, with 9 bases that match TRBD1. After removal of 0 bases from V and 8 bases from J, the junction contained 4 bases not matched to a gene. The CDR3 extends over 14 amino acids. Germline V gene data show CDR1 as SEHNR and CDR2 as FQNEAQ (reference sequence).